This T cell receptor (beta chain) was documented in a study of regulatory T cells in long-lasting Graves disease. The authors built TCR beta libraries using iRepertoire HTBI primers and Arm-PCR of CDR3 regions. MiXCR was run by TCRdb on the multiplex PCR reads, yielding one entry per CDR3 protein. The repertoire holds around 420,000 distinct CDR3 sequences, around 16% seen once, with around 7.6% in the top ten. V lost 3 bases and J lost 0; bases outside the gene matches: 10. The CDR3 is made up of 17 amino acids. The time point is: newly diagnosed GD, antithyroid drugs for less than 3 months. The TCR library was prepared using RNA isolated from PBMCs. This clonotype was seen repeatedly, ten times or more. A further study also used this sample, focusing on T cells in Graves' hyperthyroidism and ophthalmopathy.

The chain uses TRBV12-3 or TRBV12-4 and TRBJ1-2; 7 nucleotides match TRBD1. The clonotype originates from a woman aged 40 to 55 with Graves disease. The sample consisted of peripheral blood mononuclear cells (PBMCs), taken at new diagnosis, from a patient treated with antithyroid drugs. The CDR3 protein is CASSFSWTGGTNYGYTF. In DNA, the CDR3 is TGTGCCAGCAGTTTCTCATGGACAGGTGGAACTAACTATGGCTACACCTTC.